This TCR beta chain was captured in a study of blood T cell repertoires in COVID-19. Unmatched junction bases numbered 4, after V lost 8 bases and J lost 3 bases. The CDR3 length is 13 residues. Germline lookup yields CDR1 LNHDA and CDR2 SQIVND (reference sequence). Authors' data handling: Amplified reference gene primers provided the basis for estimating nucleated cell counts. TCRdb's table, derived via immunoSEQ multiplex PCR, lists solely in-frame clones and lacks some. The V and J calls and clone size were taken over from that table, and D and trimming were inferred from the DNA. The sample contains about 200,000 clones, more than 70% of which appear only once.

This clonotype was sampled from a woman between 18 and 30 years old who had recovered from COVID-19. Sequencing was performed on PBMCs or T cells enriched from blood (not recorded which). The chain has TRBV19 and TRBJ1-2; 9 bases fit TRBD1. For the CDR3, the DNA is TGTGCCAGTTGGGGACAGGGCCACTATGGCTACACCTTC. It is translated as CASWGQGHYGYTF.